Sequencing of this T cell receptor (beta chain) was carried out in a study of lymphopenia after photon versus proton radiotherapy. General study points: In patients who died, overall survival fell as post-nadir TCR diversity dropped more. After lymphocyte nadir, photon-treated repertoires showed oligoclonal expansion, especially CD8+ Temra.

The data were produced by immunoSEQ multiplex PCR, yet TCRdb's version contains in-frame clones alone and is incomplete. The sample consists of around 20,000 clones, more than 85% of them appearing once. Remarks on this clone: Its antigen is as yet unknown.

Germline V CDR1 and CDR2: LGHNA, YNFKEQ. The CDR3 runs 14 residues. The V gene lost 0 bases and the J gene lost 1 base, with 4 bases spanning the gap. The sample in question was peripheral blood, obtained from a patient treated with photon-based radiotherapy. The TCR comes from a woman aged 40 to 55 with cholangiocarcinoma. This chain uses TRBV4-2 with TRBJ1-5; D gene ambiguous. DNA of the CDR3: TGTGCCAGCAGCCAAGATCAGAGCAATCAGCCCCAGCATTTT. Protein product: CASSQDQSNQPQHF.